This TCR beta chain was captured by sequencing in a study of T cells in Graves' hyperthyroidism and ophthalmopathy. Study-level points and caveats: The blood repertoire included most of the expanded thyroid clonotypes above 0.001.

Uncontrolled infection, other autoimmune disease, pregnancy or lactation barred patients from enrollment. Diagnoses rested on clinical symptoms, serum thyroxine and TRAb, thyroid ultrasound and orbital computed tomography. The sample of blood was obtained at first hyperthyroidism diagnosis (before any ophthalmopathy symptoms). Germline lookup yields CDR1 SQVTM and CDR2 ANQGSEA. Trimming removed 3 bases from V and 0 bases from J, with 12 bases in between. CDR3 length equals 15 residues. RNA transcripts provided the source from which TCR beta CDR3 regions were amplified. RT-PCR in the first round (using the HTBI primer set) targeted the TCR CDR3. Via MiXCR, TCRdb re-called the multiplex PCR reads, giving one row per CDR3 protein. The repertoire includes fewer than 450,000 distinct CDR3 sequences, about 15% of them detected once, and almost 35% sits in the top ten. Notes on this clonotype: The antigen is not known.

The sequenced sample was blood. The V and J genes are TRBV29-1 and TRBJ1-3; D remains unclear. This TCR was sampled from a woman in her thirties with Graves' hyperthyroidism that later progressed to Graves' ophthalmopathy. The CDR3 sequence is CSVDSSSPSGNTIYF. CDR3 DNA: TGCAGCGTTGACAGTAGTTCCCCCTCTGGAAACACCATATATTTT.